This T cell receptor (beta chain) derives from a study of shared clonotypes between healthy human individuals. Study-wide background: Participating donors consisted of a couple of women and a few men aged 18 to 49.

Clones were sequenced by immunoSEQ multiplex PCR, and TCRdb holds only the in-frame ones, with some missing. The table lists hundreds of thousands of clones, 70% to 75% of them singletons. A remark on this clone: Its cognate antigen is unknown.

Study-wide results and caveats: A reduction in generation probabilities was seen for non-shared clonotypes relative to those shared by all four donors. Depth of sequencing was expected to influence donor clonotype sharing.

J was trimmed by 1 base and V by 7 bases; bases with no gene match: 8. CDR3 length equals 14 residues. CDR1 and CDR2 from the germline V gene are SQVTM and ANQGSEA. The TCR originated in a man aged 30-40 years in good health. V is TRBV29-1 and J is TRBJ2-5; 8 bases map to TRBD1. The sequenced sample was memory CD4+ T cells sorted from blood. The subset is: CD45RA-negative fraction. The DNA for the CDR3 is TGCAGCGCCGGACAGGGAGGAGTCCAAGAGACCCAGTACTTC. This gives the protein CSAGQGGVQETQYF.